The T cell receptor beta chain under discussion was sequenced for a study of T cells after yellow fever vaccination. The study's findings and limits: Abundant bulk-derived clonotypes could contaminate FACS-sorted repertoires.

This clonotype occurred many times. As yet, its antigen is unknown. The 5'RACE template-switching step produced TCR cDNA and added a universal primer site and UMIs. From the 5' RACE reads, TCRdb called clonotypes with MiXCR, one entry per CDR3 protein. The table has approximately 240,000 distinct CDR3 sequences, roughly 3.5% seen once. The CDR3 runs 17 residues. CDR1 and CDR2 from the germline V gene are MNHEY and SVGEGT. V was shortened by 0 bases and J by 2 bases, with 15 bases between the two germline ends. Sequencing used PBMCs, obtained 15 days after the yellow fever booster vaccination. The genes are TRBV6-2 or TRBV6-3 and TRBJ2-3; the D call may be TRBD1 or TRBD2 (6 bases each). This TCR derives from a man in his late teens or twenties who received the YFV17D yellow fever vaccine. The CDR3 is CASSYSKYGGPTDTQYF. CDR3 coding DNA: TGTGCCAGCAGTTACTCGAAGTACGGGGGCCCCACAGATACGCAGTATTTT.